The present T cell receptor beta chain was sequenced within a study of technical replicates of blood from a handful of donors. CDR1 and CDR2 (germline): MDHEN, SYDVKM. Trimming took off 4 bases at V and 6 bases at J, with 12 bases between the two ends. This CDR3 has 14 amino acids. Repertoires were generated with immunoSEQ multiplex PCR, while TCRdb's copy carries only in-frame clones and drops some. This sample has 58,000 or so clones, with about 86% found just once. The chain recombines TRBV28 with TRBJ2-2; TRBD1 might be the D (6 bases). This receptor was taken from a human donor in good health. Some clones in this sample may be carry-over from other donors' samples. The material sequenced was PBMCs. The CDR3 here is CASSSPTGSGELFF. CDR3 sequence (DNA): TGTGCCAGCAGTTCCCCTACAGGGTCCGGGGAGCTGTTTTTT.